The 5 T cell receptor beta chains below all came from one sample that was sequenced in a study of blood T cell repertoires in COVID-19 (dated by TCRdb to the early 2020s). Libraries were made using the immunoSEQ multiplex PCR assay. TCRdb limited this immuneACCESS table to in-frame rearrangements with V and J called. A share of clones is missing; checked studies link under half to unresolved V genes, and the rest is unexplained. The sample table holds some 290,000 clones, of which around nine tenths were seen once. Of the sample, roughly a tenth falls within the top ten clones. The specimen sequenced was PBMCs or T cells enriched from blood (not recorded which). These receptors were taken from a woman in her twenties or thirties who had recovered from COVID-19.

In DNA form, the CDR3 reads TGCGCCAGCAGCCAAACTAAAACAGGGGGAGGCACAGATACGCAGTATTTT. Translated: CASSQTKTGGGTDTQYF. The V call is TRBV4-1, the J call TRBJ2-3; TRBD1 matches at 8 bases. V was clipped by 2 bases and J by 1 base; unmatched bases: 8. Germline CDR1 MGHRA, CDR2 YSYEKL. There are 17 residues in the CDR3.

This chain connects TRBV6-5 to TRBJ2-7, with 13 bases that match TRBD2. This CDR3 contains 15 residues. Germline V CDR1 and CDR2: MNHEY, SVGAGI. V shed 8 bases, J shed 5 bases, and the junction held 9 bases outside the gene matches. For the CDR3, the DNA is TGTGCCAGCGGGGGACTAGCGGGGACGGACGACGAGCAGTACTTC. It translates to CASGGLAGTDDEQYF.

This chain joins TRBV6-4 and TRBJ2-2; perhaps TRBD2 as D (6 bases). The CDR3 loop spans 14 amino acids. The V end was cut by 3 bases, the J end by 2 bases, with 7 bases between. Germline CDR1 is MRHNA and CDR2 is SNTAGT. The CDR3 nucleotides read TGTGCCAGCAGTGAGGACTACAACACCGGGGAGCTGTTTTTT. Translation: CASSEDYNTGELFF.

The V call is TRBV7-9, the J call TRBJ2-1; TRBD2 aligns across 11 bases. This CDR3 is 14 amino acids long. Germline lookup yields CDR1 SEHNR and CDR2 FQNEAQ (reference sequence). The junction had 2 bases not matched to a gene; V was cut back by 3 bases and J by 7 bases. CDR3 DNA sequence: TGTGCCAGCAGCTTGGGGACTAGCGGAAATGAGCAGTTCTTC. It codes for CASSLGTSGNEQFF.

The gene calls are TRBV7-2 and TRBJ1-1; no clear D. CDR3 length: 14 amino acids. The germline V gene encodes CDR1 SGHTA and CDR2 FQGNSA. V dropped 1 base and J dropped 1 base, with 7 bases sitting between them. Here the CDR3 reads CASSLEAANTEAFF. Here the CDR3 DNA reads TGTGCCAGCAGCTTAGAGGCGGCGAACACTGAAGCTTTCTTT.